This is a list of T cell receptor beta chains from one sample in a study of neoadjuvant anti-PD-1 for oral cavity cancer. TCRdb keeps only in-frame clones here, not all; method: immunoSEQ multiplex PCR. The sample has about 72,000 clones, more than 75% seen once; the top ten hold less than 4%. Sample: PBMCs, taken after nivolumab (anti-PD-1) treatment. These receptors were collected from a person aged 35-79 years with oral cavity squamous cell carcinoma. CDR3s include the opening cysteine and the closing phenylalanine or tryptophan. Each record gives: J gene, V gene, clone size, D gene, CDR3 DNA, CDR3 protein. A D gene is named only where the DNA matches it firmly. Not all rows give a size; the values are once, few, many and, for expanded clones, a class.

TRBJ2-7 TRBV30 . . TGTGCCTGGAGCTACAGCTCCTACGAGCAGTACTTC CAWSYSSYEQYF
TRBJ2-5 TRBV6-1 . . TGTGCCAGCATGCTGTGGGAGACCCAGTACTTC CASMLWETQYF
TRBJ1-5 TRBV6-1 . . TGTGCGACGGATGCGCCGGGTCAGCCCCAGCATTTT CATDAPGQPQHF
TRBJ2-1 TRBV11-3 . TRBD2 TGTGCCAGCAGTCGACTAGCGGGTGGGGGAGATGAGCAGTTCTTC CASSRLAGGGDEQFF
TRBJ2-1 TRBV15 . . TGTGCCACCAGCAGAGTAGGGGACAATGAGCAGTTCTTC CATSRVGDNEQFF
TRBJ2-1 TRBV5-1 . . TGCGCCAGCAGCCTCGGGCCTGCCGGTGAGCAGTTCTTC CASSLGPAGEQFF
TRBJ1-3 TRBV7-9 . . TGTGCCAGCAGCCCCGGAGGGATAAACACCATATATTTT CASSPGGINTIYF
TRBJ2-3 TRBV28 once TRBD1 TGTGCCAGCAGTTTAGAAGGGACAGGGGCCGCAGATACGCAGTATTTT CASSLEGTGAADTQYF
TRBJ2-2 TRBV7-8 once TRBD1 TGTGCCAGCAGCTCACGATATCAGTTGACAGGGGCAAACACCGGGGAGCTGTTTTTT CASSSRYQLTGANTGELFF
TRBJ1-5 TRBV6-1 . . TGTGCCAGCATGAACGGTTGGGTAAATCAGCCCCAGCATTTT CASMNGWVNQPQHF
TRBJ2-1 TRBV5-1 . . TGCGCCAGCAGCTCTGAGGGCCGGTCCTACAATGAGCAGTTCTTC CASSSEGRSYNEQFF